This paragraph covers one TCR beta chain sequence. Its cognate antigen is unknown. The same CDR3 is also encoded by other DNA sequences in this sample. This record belongs to a study of cytomegalovirus exposure and HLA in healthy donors. General study findings and limits: TCR beta chain V- and J-gene trimming was linked, in a later analysis, to a missense variant in DCLRE1C. The number of N-insertions in an Asian-associated ancestry cluster was reportedly below the roughly 670-donor mean in a later analysis.

This CDR3 is built from 16 residues. Germline CDR1 and CDR2: SGHRS and YFSETQ. V was clipped by 2 bases and J by 5 bases; unmatched bases: 6. This PCR relied on a set of 60 Vbeta primers and 13 Jbeta primers. The protocol was immunoSEQ multiplex PCR, while the TCRdb copy is restricted to in-frame clones and leaves out a portion. The table records 150,000 or so clones, more than 80% of them present only once. Sequencing was carried out using PBMCs. This clonotype originated in a woman in her late teens or twenties in good health and CMV-seronegative. The V call is TRBV5-1, the J call TRBJ2-2; TRBD2 agrees at 10 bases. CDR3 coding DNA: TGCGCCAGCAGCTTAATAGCGGGAGGAGGTACCGGGGAGCTGTTTTTT. The encoded protein is CASSLIAGGGTGELFF.